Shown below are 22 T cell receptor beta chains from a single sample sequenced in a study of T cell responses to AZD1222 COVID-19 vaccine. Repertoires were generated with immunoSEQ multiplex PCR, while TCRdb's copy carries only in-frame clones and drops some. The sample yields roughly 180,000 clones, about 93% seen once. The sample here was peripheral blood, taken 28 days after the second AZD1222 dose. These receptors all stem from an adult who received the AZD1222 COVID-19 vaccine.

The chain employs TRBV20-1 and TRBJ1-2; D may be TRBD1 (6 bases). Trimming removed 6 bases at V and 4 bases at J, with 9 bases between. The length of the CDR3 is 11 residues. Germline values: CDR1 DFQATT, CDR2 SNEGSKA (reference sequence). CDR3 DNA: TGCAGTGCCGGACAGATCTATGGCTACACCTTC. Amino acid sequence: CSAGQIYGYTF.

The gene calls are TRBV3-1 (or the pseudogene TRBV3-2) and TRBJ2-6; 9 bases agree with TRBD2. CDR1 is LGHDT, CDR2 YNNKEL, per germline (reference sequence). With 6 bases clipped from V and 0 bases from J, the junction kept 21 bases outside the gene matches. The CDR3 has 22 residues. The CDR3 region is CASSRTLGSGRSSSSGANVLTF. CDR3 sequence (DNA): TGTGCCAGCAGTCGCACACTCGGCAGCGGGAGGAGTTCAAGCTCTGGGGCCAACGTCCTGACTTTC.

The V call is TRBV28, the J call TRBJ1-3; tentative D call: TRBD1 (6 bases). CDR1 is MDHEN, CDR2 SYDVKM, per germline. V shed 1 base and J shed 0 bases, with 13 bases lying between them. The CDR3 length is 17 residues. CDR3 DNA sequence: TGTGCCAGCAGTTTATCCGGGGCAGGGGCCTCTGGAAACACCATATATTTT. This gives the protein CASSLSGAGASGNTIYF.

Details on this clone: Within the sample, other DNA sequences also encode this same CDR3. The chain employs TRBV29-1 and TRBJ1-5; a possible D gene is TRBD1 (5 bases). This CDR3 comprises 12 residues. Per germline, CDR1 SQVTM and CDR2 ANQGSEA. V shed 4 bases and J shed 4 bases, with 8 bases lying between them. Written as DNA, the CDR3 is TGCAGCGTTGGAACAGGTAATCAGCCCCAGCATTTT. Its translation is CSVGTGNQPQHF.

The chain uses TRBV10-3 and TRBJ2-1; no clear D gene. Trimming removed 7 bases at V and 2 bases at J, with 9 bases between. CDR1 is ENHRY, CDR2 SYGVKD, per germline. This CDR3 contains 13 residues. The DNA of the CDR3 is TGTGCCATCATGGGTCTACCCTACAATGAGCAGTTCTTC. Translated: CAIMGLPYNEQFF.

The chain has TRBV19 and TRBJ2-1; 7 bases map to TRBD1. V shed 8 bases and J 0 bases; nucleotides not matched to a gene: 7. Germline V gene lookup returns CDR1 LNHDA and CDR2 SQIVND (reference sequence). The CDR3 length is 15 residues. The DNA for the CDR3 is TGTGCCAGTGGGCTCGGGACAGCCTCCTACAATGAGCAGTTCTTC. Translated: CASGLGTASYNEQFF.

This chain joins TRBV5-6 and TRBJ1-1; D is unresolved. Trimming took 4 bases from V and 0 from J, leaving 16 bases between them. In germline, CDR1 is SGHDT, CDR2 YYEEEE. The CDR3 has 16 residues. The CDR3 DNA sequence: TGTGCCAGCAGCCTCACTTACTTGAGATTGAACACTGAAGCTTTCTTT. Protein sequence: CASSLTYLRLNTEAFF.

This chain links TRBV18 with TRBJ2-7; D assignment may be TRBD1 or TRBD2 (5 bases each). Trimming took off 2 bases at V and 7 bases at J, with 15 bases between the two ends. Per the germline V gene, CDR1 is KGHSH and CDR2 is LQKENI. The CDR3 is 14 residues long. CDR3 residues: CASSPTGTQGEQYF. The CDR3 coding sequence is TGTGCCAGCTCACCAACGGGGACCCAGGGTGAGCAGTACTTC.

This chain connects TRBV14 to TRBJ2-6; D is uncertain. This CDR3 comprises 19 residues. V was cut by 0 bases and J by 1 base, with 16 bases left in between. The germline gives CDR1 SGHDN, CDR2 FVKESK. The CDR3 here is CASSQDTDLRVSGANVLTF. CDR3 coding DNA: TGTGCCAGCAGCCAAGACACGGATCTCCGTGTGTCTGGGGCCAACGTCCTGACTTTC.

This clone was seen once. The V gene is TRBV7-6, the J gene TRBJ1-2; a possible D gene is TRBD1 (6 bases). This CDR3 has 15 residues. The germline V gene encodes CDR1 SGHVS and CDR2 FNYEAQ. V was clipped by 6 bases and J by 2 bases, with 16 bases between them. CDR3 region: CASRPMDSINYGYTF. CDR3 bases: TGTGCCAGCAGACCGATGGACAGTATAAACTATGGCTACACCTTC.

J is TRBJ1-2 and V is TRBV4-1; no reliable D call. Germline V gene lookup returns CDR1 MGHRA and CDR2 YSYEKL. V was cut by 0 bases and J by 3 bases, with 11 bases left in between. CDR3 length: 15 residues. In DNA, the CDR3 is TGCGCCAGCAGCCAAGAGGTGACCCCAGACTATGGCTACACCTTC. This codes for CASSQEVTPDYGYTF.

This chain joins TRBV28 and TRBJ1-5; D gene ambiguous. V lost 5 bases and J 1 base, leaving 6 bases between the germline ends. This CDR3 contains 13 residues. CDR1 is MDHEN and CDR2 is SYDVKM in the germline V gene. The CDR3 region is CASSPISNQPQHF. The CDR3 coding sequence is TGTGCCAGCAGTCCGATCAGCAATCAGCCCCAGCATTTT.

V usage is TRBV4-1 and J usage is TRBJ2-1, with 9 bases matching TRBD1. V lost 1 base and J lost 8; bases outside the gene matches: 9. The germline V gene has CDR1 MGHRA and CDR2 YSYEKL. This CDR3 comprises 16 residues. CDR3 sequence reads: CASSQVRRTGAHEQFF. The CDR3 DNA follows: TGCGCCAGCAGCCAAGTTCGCAGGACAGGGGCCCATGAGCAGTTCTTC.

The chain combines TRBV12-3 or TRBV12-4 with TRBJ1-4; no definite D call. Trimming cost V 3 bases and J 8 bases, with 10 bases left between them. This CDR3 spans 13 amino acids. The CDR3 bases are TGTGCCAGCAGTTTTCCGGGGAGAGAAAAACTGTTTTTT. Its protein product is CASSFPGREKLFF.

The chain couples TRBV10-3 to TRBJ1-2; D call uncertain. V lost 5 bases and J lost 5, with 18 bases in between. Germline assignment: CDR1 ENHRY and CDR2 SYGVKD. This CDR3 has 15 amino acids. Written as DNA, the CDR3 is TGTGCCATCAGTAGAACTGGAGAACGACCATATGGCTACACCTTC. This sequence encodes CAISRTGERPYGYTF.

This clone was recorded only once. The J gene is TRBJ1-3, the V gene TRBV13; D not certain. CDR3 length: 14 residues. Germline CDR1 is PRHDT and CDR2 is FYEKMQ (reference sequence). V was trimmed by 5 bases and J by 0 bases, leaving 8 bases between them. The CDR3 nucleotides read TGTGCCAGCAGCGAACTGAACTCTGGAAACACCATATATTTT. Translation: CASSELNSGNTIYF. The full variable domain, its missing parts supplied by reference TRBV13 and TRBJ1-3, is AAGVIQSPRHLIKEKRETATLKCYPIPRHDTVYWYQQGPGQDPQFLISFYEKMQSDKGSIPDRFSAQQFSDYHSELNMSSLELGDSALYFCASSELNSGNTIYFGEGSWLTVV.

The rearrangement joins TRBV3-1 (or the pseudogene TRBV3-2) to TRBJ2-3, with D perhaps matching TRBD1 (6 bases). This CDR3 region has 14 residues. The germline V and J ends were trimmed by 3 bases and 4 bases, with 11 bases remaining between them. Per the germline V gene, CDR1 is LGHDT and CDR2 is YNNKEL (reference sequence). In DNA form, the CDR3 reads TGTGCCAGCAGCCAGGCAGGGGATGCAGATACGCAGTATTTT. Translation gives CASSQAGDADTQYF.

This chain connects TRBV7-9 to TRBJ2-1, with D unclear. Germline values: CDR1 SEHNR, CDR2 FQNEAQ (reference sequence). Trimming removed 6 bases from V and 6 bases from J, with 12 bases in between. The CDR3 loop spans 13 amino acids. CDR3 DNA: TGTGCCAGCAGTCTCCAAGGGCTCAATGAGCAGTTCTTC. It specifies CASSLQGLNEQFF.

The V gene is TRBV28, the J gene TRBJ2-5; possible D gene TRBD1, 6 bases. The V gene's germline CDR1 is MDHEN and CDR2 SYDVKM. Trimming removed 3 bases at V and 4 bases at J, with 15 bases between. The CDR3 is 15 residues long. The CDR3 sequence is CASSLARGGSETQYF. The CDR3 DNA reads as TGTGCCAGCAGTTTGGCGCGTGGGGGCTCAGAGACCCAGTACTTC.

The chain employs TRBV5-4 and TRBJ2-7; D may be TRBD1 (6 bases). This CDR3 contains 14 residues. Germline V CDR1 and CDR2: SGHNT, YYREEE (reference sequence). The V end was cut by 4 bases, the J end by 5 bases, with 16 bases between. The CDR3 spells CASSPAWGRDEQYF. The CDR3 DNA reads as TGTGCCAGCAGCCCTGCTTGGGGGCGCGACGAGCAGTACTTC.

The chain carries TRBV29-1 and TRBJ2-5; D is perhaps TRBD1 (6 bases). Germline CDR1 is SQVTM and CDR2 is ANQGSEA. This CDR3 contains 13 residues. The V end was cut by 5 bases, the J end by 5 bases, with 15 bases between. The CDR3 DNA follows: TGCAGCGTTACGCTTGGCAGGGGCGAGACCCAGTACTTC. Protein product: CSVTLGRGETQYF.

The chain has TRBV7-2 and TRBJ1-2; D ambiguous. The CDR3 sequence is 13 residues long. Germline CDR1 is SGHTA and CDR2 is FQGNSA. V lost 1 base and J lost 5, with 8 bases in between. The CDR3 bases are TGTGCCAGCAGCTTAGGCGGCGGTTATGGCTACACCTTC. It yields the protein CASSLGGGYGYTF.